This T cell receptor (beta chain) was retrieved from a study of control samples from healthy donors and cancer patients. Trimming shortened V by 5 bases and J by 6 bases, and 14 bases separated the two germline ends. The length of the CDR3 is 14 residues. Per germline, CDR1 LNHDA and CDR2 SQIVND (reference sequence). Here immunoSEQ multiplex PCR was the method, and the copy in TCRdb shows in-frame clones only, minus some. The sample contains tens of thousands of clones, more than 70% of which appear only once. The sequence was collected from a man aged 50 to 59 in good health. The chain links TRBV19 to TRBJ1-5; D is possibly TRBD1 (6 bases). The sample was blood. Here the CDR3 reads CASSPSQGSQPQHF. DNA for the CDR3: TGTGCCAGTAGTCCTAGTCAGGGGAGTCAGCCCCAGCATTTT.